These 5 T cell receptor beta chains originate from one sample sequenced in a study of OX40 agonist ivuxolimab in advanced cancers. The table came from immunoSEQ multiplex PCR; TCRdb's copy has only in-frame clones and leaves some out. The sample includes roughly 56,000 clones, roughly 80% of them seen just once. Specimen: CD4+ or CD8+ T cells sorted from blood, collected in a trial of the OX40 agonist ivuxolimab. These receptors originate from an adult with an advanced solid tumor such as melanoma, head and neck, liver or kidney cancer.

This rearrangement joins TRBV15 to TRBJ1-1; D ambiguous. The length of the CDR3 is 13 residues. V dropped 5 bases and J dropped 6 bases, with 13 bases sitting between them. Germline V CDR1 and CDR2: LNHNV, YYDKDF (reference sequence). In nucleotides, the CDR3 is TGTGCCACCAGCCCTGCGGATTTTTCTGAAGCTTTCTTT. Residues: CATSPADFSEAFF.

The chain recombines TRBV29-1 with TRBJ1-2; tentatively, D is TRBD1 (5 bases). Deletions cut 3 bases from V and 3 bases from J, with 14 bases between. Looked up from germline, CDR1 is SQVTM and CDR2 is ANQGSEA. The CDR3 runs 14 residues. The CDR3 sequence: CSVDGDSRDYGYTF. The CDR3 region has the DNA TGCAGCGTTGACGGTGACAGCCGGGACTATGGCTACACCTTC.

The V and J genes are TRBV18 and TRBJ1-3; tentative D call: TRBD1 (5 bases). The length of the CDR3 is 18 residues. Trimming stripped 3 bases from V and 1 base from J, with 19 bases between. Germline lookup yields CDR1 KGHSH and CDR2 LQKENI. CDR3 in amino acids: CASSPTVSSSRSGNTIYF. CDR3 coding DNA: TGTGCCAGCTCACCGACAGTATCGAGCTCGCGTTCTGGAAACACCATATATTTT. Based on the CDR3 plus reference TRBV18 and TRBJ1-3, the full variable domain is NAGVMQNPRHLVRRRGQEARLRCSPMKGHSHVYWYRQLPEEGLKFMVYLQKENIIDESGMPKERFSAEFPKEGPSILRIQQVVRGDSAAYFCASSPTVSSSRSGNTIYFGEGSWLTVV.

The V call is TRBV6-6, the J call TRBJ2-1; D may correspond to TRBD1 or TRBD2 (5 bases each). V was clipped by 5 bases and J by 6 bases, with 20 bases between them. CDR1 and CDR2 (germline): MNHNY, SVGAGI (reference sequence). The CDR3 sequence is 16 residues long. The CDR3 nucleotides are TGTGCCAGCAGTAGAGGGGCCGCGGTCAATTCCAATGAGCAGTTCTTC. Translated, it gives CASSRGAAVNSNEQFF.

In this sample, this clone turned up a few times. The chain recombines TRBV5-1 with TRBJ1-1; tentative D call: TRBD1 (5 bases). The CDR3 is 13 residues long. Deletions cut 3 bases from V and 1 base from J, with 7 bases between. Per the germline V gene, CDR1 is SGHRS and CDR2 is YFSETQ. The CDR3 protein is CASSWGGNTEAFF. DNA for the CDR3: TGCGCCAGCAGCTGGGGCGGGAACACTGAAGCTTTCTTT.